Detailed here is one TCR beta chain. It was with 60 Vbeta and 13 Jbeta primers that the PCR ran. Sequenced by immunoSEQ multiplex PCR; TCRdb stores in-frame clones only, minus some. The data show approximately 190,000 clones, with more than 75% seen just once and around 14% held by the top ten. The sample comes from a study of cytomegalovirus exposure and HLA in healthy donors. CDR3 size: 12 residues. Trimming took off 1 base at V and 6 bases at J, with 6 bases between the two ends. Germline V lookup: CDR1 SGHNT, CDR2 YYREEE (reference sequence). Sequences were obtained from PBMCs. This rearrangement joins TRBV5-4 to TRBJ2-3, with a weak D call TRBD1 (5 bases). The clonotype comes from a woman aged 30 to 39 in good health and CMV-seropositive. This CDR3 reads CASSLSGDTQYF. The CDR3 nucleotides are TGTGCCAGCAGCTTGTCAGGGGATACGCAGTATTTT.